This TCR beta chain was identified in a study of cytomegalovirus exposure and HLA in healthy donors. The study, taken as a whole, reports: Some public TCRs appeared in many individuals, while most sequences were rare. HLA-A and HLA-B allele assignments for most subjects were reportedly predicted accurately using TCR beta sequences. Further analysis, carried out later, found HLA-associated TCR beta chains more clonally expanded than equally common other chains.

In germline, CDR1 is SGHRS, CDR2 YFSETQ. Trimming removed 0 bases at V and 3 bases at J, with 13 bases between. CDR3 size: 16 residues. Researchers ran the PCR with 60 Vbeta and 13 Jbeta primers. The method was immunoSEQ multiplex PCR; TCRdb's version includes in-frame clones alone and lacks a portion of them. The sample holds some 190,000 clones, 81% seen once. Worth noting for this clone: Its antigen is as yet unknown.

This sequence was found in a man younger than 35 in good health and CMV-seronegative. The chain links TRBV5-1 to TRBJ1-5; no definite D call. The specimen was PBMCs. The CDR3 region is CASSLAPGIDNQPQHF. CDR3 coding DNA: TGCGCCAGCAGCTTGGCCCCAGGAATTGACAATCAGCCCCAGCATTTT.